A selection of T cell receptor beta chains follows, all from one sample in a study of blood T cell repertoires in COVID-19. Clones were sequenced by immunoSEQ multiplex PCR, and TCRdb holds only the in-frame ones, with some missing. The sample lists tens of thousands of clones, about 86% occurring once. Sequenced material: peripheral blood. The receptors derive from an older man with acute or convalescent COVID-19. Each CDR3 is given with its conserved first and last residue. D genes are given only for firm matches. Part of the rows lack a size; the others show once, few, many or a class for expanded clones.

cdr3_nt: TGTGCCAGCAGTCCACGGACAGCAGACTACGAGCAGTACTTC; cdr3_aa: CASSPRTADYEQYF; j_call: TRBJ2-7; cdr3_length: 14; clone_size: -; v_call: TRBV6-2/TRBV6-3; d_call: -
cdr3_nt: TGTGCCTGGAGTCCAGGCTTTTATCAGCCCCAGCATTTT; cdr3_aa: CAWSPGFYQPQHF; j_call: TRBJ1-5; cdr3_length: 13; clone_size: -; v_call: TRBV30; d_call: -
cdr3_nt: TGTGCCAGCAGCTCCTTTGGACTAGCGGGAGAAGGTGATGAGCAGTTCTTC; cdr3_aa: CASSSFGLAGEGDEQFF; j_call: TRBJ2-1; cdr3_length: 17; clone_size: -; v_call: TRBV7-3; d_call: TRBD2
cdr3_nt: TGTGCCAGCAGCTTGGTGGCATCAACCTCCCTTTCACCCCTCCACTTT; cdr3_aa: CASSLVASTSLSPLHF; j_call: TRBJ1-6; cdr3_length: 16; clone_size: once; v_call: TRBV7-9; d_call: -
cdr3_nt: TGTGCCAGCAGCCGGGACTCTGGAAACACCATATATTTT; cdr3_aa: CASSRDSGNTIYF; j_call: TRBJ1-3; cdr3_length: 13; clone_size: -; v_call: TRBV7-2; d_call: -
cdr3_nt: TGTGCCAGCAGCCGGACTAGCGTCCCCTACAATGAGCAGTTCTTC; cdr3_aa: CASSRTSVPYNEQFF; j_call: TRBJ2-1; cdr3_length: 15; clone_size: -; v_call: TRBV5-8; d_call: TRBD2
cdr3_nt: TGCGCCAGCAGCCAAGCTCGAGCGGGAGTGAGCGGGGAGCTGTTTTTT; cdr3_aa: CASSQARAGVSGELFF; j_call: TRBJ2-2; cdr3_length: 16; clone_size: -; v_call: TRBV4-1; d_call: TRBD2
cdr3_nt: TGTGCCACCAGTGATTTGCTATCGACAGGGGGCAAAGTCGGGGAAGCTTTCTTT; cdr3_aa: CATSDLLSTGGKVGEAFF; j_call: TRBJ1-1; cdr3_length: 18; clone_size: -; v_call: TRBV24-1; d_call: TRBD1
cdr3_nt: TGTGCCAGCAGCTCATCGACTAACTTTTTTCTAAATGAGCAGTTCTTC; cdr3_aa: CASSSSTNFFLNEQFF; j_call: TRBJ2-1; cdr3_length: 16; clone_size: -; v_call: TRBV7-3; d_call: -
cdr3_nt: TGCGCCAGCAGCAGGGACAGGGATGGCTACACCTTC; cdr3_aa: CASSRDRDGYTF; j_call: TRBJ1-2; cdr3_length: 12; clone_size: once; v_call: TRBV5-1; d_call: TRBD1
cdr3_nt: TGTGCCAGCTCTACGGGAAAGGACGAGCAGTACTTC; cdr3_aa: CASSTGKDEQYF; j_call: TRBJ2-7; cdr3_length: 12; clone_size: few; v_call: TRBV18; d_call: -
cdr3_nt: TGTGCCAGCGTATCCGCCGCCCACCTTCCCGACAGGACCAAGCAGACCCAGTACTTC; cdr3_aa: CASVSAAHLPDRTKQTQYF; j_call: TRBJ2-5; cdr3_length: 19; clone_size: -; v_call: TRBV7-9; d_call: -
cdr3_nt: TGTGCCACCAGCAGAGATGGGCAGACTAGCGGGAGACTTCAAGAGACCCAGTACTTC; cdr3_aa: CATSRDGQTSGRLQETQYF; j_call: TRBJ2-5; cdr3_length: 19; clone_size: few; v_call: TRBV15; d_call: TRBD2
cdr3_nt: TGTGCCAGCAGCTCAAGGGGGGGATCCCACTATGGCTACACCTTC; cdr3_aa: CASSSRGGSHYGYTF; j_call: TRBJ1-2; cdr3_length: 15; clone_size: -; v_call: TRBV7-3; d_call: -
cdr3_nt: TGTGCCACTGGACAGGGGACTGAAGAGACCCAGTACTTC; cdr3_aa: CATGQGTEETQYF; j_call: TRBJ2-5; cdr3_length: 13; clone_size: -; v_call: TRBV10-3; d_call: TRBD1
cdr3_nt: TGTGCCAGCAGCTTAAGTGACATGGCTGAAGCTTTCTTT; cdr3_aa: CASSLSDMAEAFF; j_call: TRBJ1-1; cdr3_length: 13; clone_size: -; v_call: TRBV7-2; d_call: -
cdr3_nt: TGTGCCAGCAGCCAAGAATATGAGGGAGCTGACGGGGAGCTGTTTTTT; cdr3_aa: CASSQEYEGADGELFF; j_call: TRBJ2-2; cdr3_length: 16; clone_size: -; v_call: TRBV4-2; d_call: -
cdr3_nt: TGTGCCAGTAGTCAAAATCCGGATCAGCCCCAGCATTTT; cdr3_aa: CASSQNPDQPQHF; j_call: TRBJ1-5; cdr3_length: 13; clone_size: -; v_call: TRBV19; d_call: -
cdr3_nt: TGCGCCAGCAGCTCCAGACAGGGGGCGTCAGATACGCAGTATTTT; cdr3_aa: CASSSRQGASDTQYF; j_call: TRBJ2-3; cdr3_length: 15; clone_size: -; v_call: TRBV5-1; d_call: TRBD1
cdr3_nt: TGTGCCAGCAGTCCAGATCGGACAGGGGGATGGCCCCAGCATTTT; cdr3_aa: CASSPDRTGGWPQHF; j_call: TRBJ1-5; cdr3_length: 15; clone_size: once; v_call: TRBV6-2/TRBV6-3; d_call: TRBD1
cdr3_nt: TGTGCCAGCAGCGGGGACAGACTAGAGACCCAGTACTTC; cdr3_aa: CASSGDRLETQYF; j_call: TRBJ2-5; cdr3_length: 13; clone_size: few; v_call: TRBV28; d_call: TRBD1
cdr3_nt: TGTGCCAGCAGCTTTTCCTGGAGGTCAGGCGATGAGCAGTTCTTC; cdr3_aa: CASSFSWRSGDEQFF; j_call: TRBJ2-1; cdr3_length: 15; clone_size: -; v_call: TRBV7-8; d_call: -
cdr3_nt: TGTGCCAGCAGCCTCGGTGGGGGGGAGACCCAGTACTTC; cdr3_aa: CASSLGGGETQYF; j_call: TRBJ2-5; cdr3_length: 13; clone_size: -; v_call: TRBV2; d_call: -
cdr3_nt: TGTGCCTGGAGTGTAAAGGCGCGACCTAGGAGGGATACGCAGTATTTT; cdr3_aa: CAWSVKARPRRDTQYF; j_call: TRBJ2-3; cdr3_length: 16; clone_size: -; v_call: TRBV30; d_call: -
cdr3_nt: TGTGCCAGCAGCTTCTCCGGGACAGGAGCCTATGGCTACACCTTC; cdr3_aa: CASSFSGTGAYGYTF; j_call: TRBJ1-2; cdr3_length: 15; clone_size: -; v_call: TRBV7-2; d_call: TRBD1
cdr3_nt: TGTGCCAGCAGTGACCCCAACGGGGAGCTGTTTTTT; cdr3_aa: CASSDPNGELFF; j_call: TRBJ2-2; cdr3_length: 12; clone_size: -; v_call: TRBV25-1; d_call: -
cdr3_nt: TGTGCCAGCAGCAACCCCAGACAGGGGGCGAACACCGGGGAGCTGTTTTTT; cdr3_aa: CASSNPRQGANTGELFF; j_call: TRBJ2-2; cdr3_length: 17; clone_size: -; v_call: TRBV11-3; d_call: TRBD1
cdr3_nt: TGTGCCAGCAGCTGGACAGGGGACTATGGCTACACCTTC; cdr3_aa: CASSWTGDYGYTF; j_call: TRBJ1-2; cdr3_length: 13; clone_size: -; v_call: TRBV5-5; d_call: TRBD1
cdr3_nt: TGCAGCGTTGAAAAGACAGGGTCCCCCTACGAGCAGTACTTC; cdr3_aa: CSVEKTGSPYEQYF; j_call: TRBJ2-7; cdr3_length: 14; clone_size: -; v_call: TRBV29-1; d_call: TRBD1
cdr3_nt: TGTGCCAGCAGTTTAGTGCCCGCGACTAGGAAGCTTCTCCAAGAGACCCAGTACTTC; cdr3_aa: CASSLVPATRKLLQETQYF; j_call: TRBJ2-5; cdr3_length: 19; clone_size: -; v_call: TRBV28; d_call: -
cdr3_nt: TGCAGCGTCCTGGACAGTCTTGCAGGGGGTTACTACGAGCAGTACTTC; cdr3_aa: CSVLDSLAGGYYEQYF; j_call: TRBJ2-7; cdr3_length: 16; clone_size: -; v_call: TRBV29-1; d_call: TRBD1
cdr3_nt: TGTGCCAGCAGTGACAGGGGGGCCCCAAGCGAGCAGTTCTTC; cdr3_aa: CASSDRGAPSEQFF; j_call: TRBJ2-1; cdr3_length: 14; clone_size: -; v_call: TRBV6-1; d_call: -
cdr3_nt: TGTGCTAGTGGTCCGGGGGTGAGCGGGAGGGCCGAGGATACGCAGTATTTT; cdr3_aa: CASGPGVSGRAEDTQYF; j_call: TRBJ2-3; cdr3_length: 17; clone_size: -; v_call: TRBV12-5; d_call: TRBD2
cdr3_nt: TGTGCCAGCACCGAGACAGATACGCAGTATTTT; cdr3_aa: CASTETDTQYF; j_call: TRBJ2-3; cdr3_length: 11; clone_size: once; v_call: TRBV2; d_call: -
cdr3_nt: TGTGCCAGCAGCTTAGGGACAGCGATTGAGCAGTTCTTC; cdr3_aa: CASSLGTAIEQFF; j_call: TRBJ2-1; cdr3_length: 13; clone_size: once; v_call: TRBV11-3; d_call: -
cdr3_nt: TGTGCCAGCAGCCAGGACAGGAGGGTGGAGACCCAGTACTTC; cdr3_aa: CASSQDRRVETQYF; j_call: TRBJ2-5; cdr3_length: 14; clone_size: -; v_call: TRBV3-1/TRBV3-2; d_call: -
cdr3_nt: TGTGCCAGCAACCCCGGGACAGGGGGCACTGAAGCTTTCTTT; cdr3_aa: CASNPGTGGTEAFF; j_call: TRBJ1-1; cdr3_length: 14; clone_size: -; v_call: TRBV11-2; d_call: TRBD1
cdr3_nt: TGTGCCAGCAGCCTGACAGGGGGAAAAGGAGAGCAGTACTTC; cdr3_aa: CASSLTGGKGEQYF; j_call: TRBJ2-7; cdr3_length: 14; clone_size: few; v_call: TRBV14; d_call: TRBD1
cdr3_nt: TGTGCCAGCAGCCCTGACAGGTCCTATGGCTACACCTTC; cdr3_aa: CASSPDRSYGYTF; j_call: TRBJ1-2; cdr3_length: 13; clone_size: -; v_call: TRBV5-8; d_call: -
cdr3_nt: TGCAGTGGAACGGCGGACTACGAGCAGTACTTC; cdr3_aa: CSGTADYEQYF; j_call: TRBJ2-7; cdr3_length: 11; clone_size: -; v_call: TRBV20-1; d_call: -
cdr3_nt: TGTGCCAGCACCGGGACAGGGGCACAGCAGCCCCAGCATTTT; cdr3_aa: CASTGTGAQQPQHF; j_call: TRBJ1-5; cdr3_length: 14; clone_size: -; v_call: TRBV6-5; d_call: TRBD1
cdr3_nt: TGTGCCAGTAGTATACCTGGTCTAGCGGGAAACTACGAGCAGTACTTC; cdr3_aa: CASSIPGLAGNYEQYF; j_call: TRBJ2-7; cdr3_length: 16; clone_size: -; v_call: TRBV19; d_call: TRBD2
cdr3_nt: TGTGCCAGCAGCTTGGAGCTAGCGGGAGTCGATGAGCAGTTCTTC; cdr3_aa: CASSLELAGVDEQFF; j_call: TRBJ2-1; cdr3_length: 15; clone_size: -; v_call: TRBV5-4; d_call: TRBD2
cdr3_nt: TGCGCCAGCAGCAACGGACAGGGCAAGGGGAGAGAGCAGTACTTC; cdr3_aa: CASSNGQGKGREQYF; j_call: TRBJ2-7; cdr3_length: 15; clone_size: -; v_call: TRBV5-1; d_call: TRBD1
cdr3_nt: TGTGCCAGCTCACACAATACCGGGACAGGGGGCCGGGAGCAGTACTTC; cdr3_aa: CASSHNTGTGGREQYF; j_call: TRBJ2-7; cdr3_length: 16; clone_size: -; v_call: TRBV18; d_call: TRBD1
cdr3_nt: TGTGCCAGCAGCTTTCGGGGGGACTTAGCCTACGAGCAGTACTTC; cdr3_aa: CASSFRGDLAYEQYF; j_call: TRBJ2-7; cdr3_length: 15; clone_size: -; v_call: TRBV27; d_call: TRBD2
cdr3_nt: TGTGCCAGCAGCGACACGACAGGGGGCGATGGGGCCAACGTCCTGACTTTC; cdr3_aa: CASSDTTGGDGANVLTF; j_call: TRBJ2-6; cdr3_length: 17; clone_size: -; v_call: TRBV9; d_call: TRBD1
cdr3_nt: TGCGCCAGCAGCGCAAATATGGGACAGGTCGGCTACGAGCAGTACTTC; cdr3_aa: CASSANMGQVGYEQYF; j_call: TRBJ2-7; cdr3_length: 16; clone_size: -; v_call: TRBV5-1; d_call: TRBD1
cdr3_nt: TGCGCCAGCAGCCCCCAGGGGAGCACCGGGGAGCTGTTTTTT; cdr3_aa: CASSPQGSTGELFF; j_call: TRBJ2-2; cdr3_length: 14; clone_size: -; v_call: TRBV4-3; d_call: -
cdr3_nt: TGTGCCAGCTCACCATGGGACAGTTACAATGAGCAGTTCTTC; cdr3_aa: CASSPWDSYNEQFF; j_call: TRBJ2-1; cdr3_length: 14; clone_size: -; v_call: TRBV18; d_call: TRBD1
cdr3_nt: TGTGCCAGCAGGGTCGGCGAAAAGAGCGCTGAAGCTTTCTTT; cdr3_aa: CASRVGEKSAEAFF; j_call: TRBJ1-1; cdr3_length: 14; clone_size: -; v_call: TRBV7-9; d_call: -
cdr3_nt: TGTGCCAGCAGTAAAAGTACAGGGGGCGGAAACACCATATATTTT; cdr3_aa: CASSKSTGGGNTIYF; j_call: TRBJ1-3; cdr3_length: 15; clone_size: -; v_call: TRBV2; d_call: TRBD1
cdr3_nt: TGTGCCAGCAGCTCAGGGACAGGGACTTACAATGAGCAGTTCTTC; cdr3_aa: CASSSGTGTYNEQFF; j_call: TRBJ2-1; cdr3_length: 15; clone_size: -; v_call: TRBV9; d_call: TRBD1
cdr3_nt: TGCGCCAGCAGCTTGGCCGCGGGGGCGGATGAGCAGTTCTTC; cdr3_aa: CASSLAAGADEQFF; j_call: TRBJ2-1; cdr3_length: 14; clone_size: -; v_call: TRBV5-1; d_call: -
cdr3_nt: TGTGCCAGCAGTGAATATCTAGGAGGGTCCGGGGAGCTGTTTTTT; cdr3_aa: CASSEYLGGSGELFF; j_call: TRBJ2-2; cdr3_length: 15; clone_size: -; v_call: TRBV2; d_call: -